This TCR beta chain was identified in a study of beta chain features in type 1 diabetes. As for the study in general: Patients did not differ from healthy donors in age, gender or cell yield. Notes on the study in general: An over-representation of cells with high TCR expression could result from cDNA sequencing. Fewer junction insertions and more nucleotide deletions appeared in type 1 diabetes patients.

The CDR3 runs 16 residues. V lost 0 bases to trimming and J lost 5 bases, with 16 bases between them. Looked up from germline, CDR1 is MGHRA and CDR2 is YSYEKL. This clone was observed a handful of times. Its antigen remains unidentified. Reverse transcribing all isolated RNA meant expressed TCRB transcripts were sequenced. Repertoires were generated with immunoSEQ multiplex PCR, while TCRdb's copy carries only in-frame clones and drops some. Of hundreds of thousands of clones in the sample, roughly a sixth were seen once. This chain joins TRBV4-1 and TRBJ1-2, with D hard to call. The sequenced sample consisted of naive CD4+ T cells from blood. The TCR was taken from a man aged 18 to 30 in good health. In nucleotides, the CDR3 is TGCGCCAGCAGCCAAGATCTCAAGGGAGCAGAGTATGGCTACACCTTC. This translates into CASSQDLKGAEYGYTF.